The 30 T cell receptor beta chains below all came from one sample that was sequenced in a study of T cells in Graves' hyperthyroidism and ophthalmopathy. Researchers amplified the TCR beta CDR3 regions from RNA transcripts. First-round RT-PCR targeting the TCR CDR3 was performed with the HTBI primer set. TCRdb ran MiXCR on the multiplex PCR reads and lists one entry per CDR3 protein. The sample carries about 690,000 distinct CDR3 sequences, 17% recorded once. Material for sequencing was blood. These receptors all come from a man over 45 with Graves' hyperthyroidism.

The chain couples TRBV7-9 to TRBJ1-1; TRBD1 might be the D (5 bases). Germline V gene data show CDR1 as SEHNR and CDR2 as FQNEAQ (reference sequence). The CDR3 length is 15 residues. Trimming took 5 bases from V and 1 from J, leaving 14 bases between them. The CDR3 reads CASSSPRTRNTEAFF. Here the CDR3 DNA reads TGTGCCAGCAGCAGCCCCCGGACAAGGAACACTGAAGCTTTCTTT.

In regard to this clonotype: This could be a read error, since a much larger clone is one nucleotide away. CDR3 in DNA: TGTGCCAGCTCACCAACAGACTCAACGGTAGAGCAGTACTTC. It encodes CASSPTDSTVEQYF. The chain is built from TRBV18 and TRBJ2-7; no clear D. Trimming removed 2 bases from V and 7 bases from J, with 15 bases in between. CDR3 length: 14 amino acids. CDR1 KGHSH and CDR2 LQKENI come from the germline V gene.

Ten or more counts support this clonotype. This chain connects TRBV30 to TRBJ1-1; D gene ambiguous. Germline V CDR1 and CDR2: GTSNPN, SVGIG (reference sequence). The CDR3 runs 13 residues. Deletions cut 5 bases from V and 3 bases from J, with 13 bases between. CDR3 sequence reads: CAWLTYRHTEAFF. In DNA form, the CDR3 reads TGTGCCTGGTTAACTTACCGGCACACTGAAGCTTTCTTT.

This clonotype has ten or more counts. This sequence joins TRBV28 and TRBJ2-3; D perhaps matches TRBD2 (6 bases). Trimming took off 7 bases at V and 7 bases at J, with 15 bases between the two ends. The CDR3 is 13 amino acids. CDR1 is MDHEN and CDR2 is SYDVKM in the germline V gene. The CDR3 sequence: CASTGTGEYTQYF. The CDR3 DNA reads as TGTGCCAGCACTGGGACTGGAGAATATACGCAGTATTTT.

This clonotype came up many times. V is TRBV28 and J is TRBJ2-3, with D unclear. This CDR3 contains 15 residues. Germline CDR1 reads MDHEN; CDR2 reads SYDVKM. V was clipped by 5 bases and J by 1 base, with 13 bases between them. CDR3 nucleotides: TGTGCCAGCAGTCGATCCTCTAGGCGCACAGATACGCAGTATTTT. It is translated as CASSRSSRRTDTQYF.

This clonotype was detected a few times. The chain has TRBV5-1 and TRBJ1-1, with D uncertain. V shed 3 bases and J shed 0 bases, with 9 bases lying between them. Germline assignment: CDR1 SGHRS and CDR2 YFSETQ. This CDR3 comprises 14 residues. CDR3 sequence (DNA): TGCGCCAGCAGCTCGGCGGGGATGAACACTGAAGCTTTCTTT. It yields the protein CASSSAGMNTEAFF.

The rearrangement uses TRBV6-5 and TRBJ2-1; TRBD2 agrees at 15 bases. The V gene end was trimmed by 2 bases and the J gene end by 7 bases; junction bases not matched to a gene: 3. CDR3 length: 16 amino acids. Germline-derived CDR1 and CDR2 are MNHEY and SVGAGI. CDR3 bases: TGTGCCAGCAGTTACCATGGACTAGCGGGAGGGAATGAGCAGTTCTTC. It codes for CASSYHGLAGGNEQFF.

This clonotype was seen many times. V usage is TRBV27 and J usage is TRBJ2-7, with unresolved D. CDR1 is MNHEY, CDR2 SMNVEV, per germline (reference sequence). Trimming stripped 3 bases from V and 4 bases from J, with 13 bases between. The CDR3 consists of 14 residues. The CDR3 nucleotides are TGTGCCAGCAGTTTGGATACAGTGGGGTACGAGCAGTACTTC. Translated: CASSLDTVGYEQYF.

Many counts were recorded for this clonotype. The chain combines TRBV2 with TRBJ2-7, with D hard to call. V was clipped by 7 bases and J by 5 bases, with 18 bases between them. From germline, CDR1 is SNHLY and CDR2 FYNNEI. The length of the CDR3 is 14 residues. This CDR3 reads CASKDSPERHEQYF. As DNA, the CDR3 is TGTGCCAGCAAGGATTCTCCGGAGCGCCACGAGCAGTACTTC.

The sample holds many counts of this clonotype. The J gene is TRBJ2-7, the V gene TRBV6-1; 8 positions match TRBD1. There are 14 residues in the CDR3. Germline V gene data show CDR1 as MNHNS and CDR2 as SASEGT. The V segment lost 2 bases and the J segment 4 bases; nucleotides outside the gene matches: 4. The CDR3 DNA is TGTGCCAGCAGTGAACTAGACAGGGGTTACGAGCAGTACTTC. Encoded protein: CASSELDRGYEQYF.

As to this clonotype: A junction end diverges from the germline sequence, so it may reflect a read error. The chain couples TRBV2 to TRBJ2-7; D is unclear. This CDR3 is built from 13 residues. Germline values: CDR1 SNHLY, CDR2 FYNNEI. The DNA for the CDR3 is TGTGCCGGCAGTGAGCACGCCTCCTACGAGCAGTACTTC. This gives the protein CAGSEHASYEQYF.

The rearrangement uses TRBV2 and TRBJ2-7, with D perhaps TRBD1 or TRBD2 (6 bases each). V was shortened by 7 bases and J by 6 bases, with 19 bases between the two germline ends. Germline assignment: CDR1 SNHLY and CDR2 FYNNEI. The CDR3 is 14 residues long. In nucleotides, the CDR3 is TGTGCCAGCACGGGGGCTCGGGGTTGGGGCGAGCAGTACTTC. This sequence encodes CASTGARGWGEQYF. The full variable domain, its missing parts supplied by reference TRBV2 and TRBJ2-7, is EPEVTQTPSHQVTQMGQEVILRCVPISNHLYFYWYRQILGQKVEFLVSFYNNEISEKSEIFDDQFSVERPDGSNFTLKIRSTKLEDSAMYFCASTGARGWGEQYFGPGTRLTVT.

This clonotype was seen a few times. The chain joins TRBV4-3 to TRBJ2-1; tentative D call: TRBD1 (5 bases). The CDR3 has 15 residues. Germline assignment: CDR1 LGHNA and CDR2 YSLEER. V was clipped by 5 bases and J by 6 bases, with 17 bases between them. The CDR3 region has the DNA TGCGCCAGCAGCTCCGACAGACAGACCGGCAATGAGCAGTTCTTC. It codes for CASSSDRQTGNEQFF.

There are a few counts of this clonotype. CDR3: CASSQDSGWGYGYTF. The CDR3 DNA follows: TGTGCCAGCAGCCAAGACAGCGGTTGGGGCTATGGCTACACCTTC. This chain joins TRBV28 and TRBJ1-2; D might be TRBD1 (5 bases). The CDR3 runs 15 residues. V was trimmed by 6 bases and J by 4 bases, leaving 18 bases between them. Germline CDR1 is MDHEN and CDR2 is SYDVKM.

J is TRBJ1-3 and V is TRBV19; no reliable D call. The CDR3 extends over 14 amino acids. Trimming left V 7 bases short and J 5 bases short, with 15 bases between. The germline gives CDR1 LNHDA, CDR2 SQIVND (reference sequence). CDR3 sequence: CASKDGRLRNTIYF. In DNA form, the CDR3 reads TGTGCCAGTAAGGACGGTCGACTTCGAAACACCATATATTTT.

The chain couples TRBV7-3 to TRBJ2-2; D might be TRBD1 (6 bases). With 4 bases removed from V and 4 bases from J, the gap between germline ends came to 13 bases. The germline V gene has CDR1 SGHTA and CDR2 FQGTGA. The CDR3 runs 15 residues. The DNA for the CDR3 is TGTGCCAGCAGCTCACAGGGCGGTAGCACCGGGGAGCTGTTTTTT. Its protein product is CASSSQGGSTGELFF.

This clonotype occurred many times. V gene TRBV7-9 combines with J gene TRBJ1-1; D call uncertain. The germline V gene encodes CDR1 SEHNR and CDR2 FQNEAQ (reference sequence). V lost 0 bases and J 2 bases, leaving 19 bases between the germline ends. The length of the CDR3 is 18 residues. Here the CDR3 DNA reads TGTGCCAGCAGCTTAGCCGCGGGAGGGTACCTCGTAAACACTGAAGCTTTCTTT. It codes for CASSLAAGGYLVNTEAFF.

This clonotype was recorded many times. This sequence joins TRBV28 and TRBJ2-1; D might be TRBD2 (5 bases). The V gene's germline CDR1 is MDHEN and CDR2 SYDVKM. V dropped 4 bases and J dropped 5 bases, with 15 bases sitting between them. The CDR3 consists of 15 residues. In DNA, the CDR3 is TGTGCCAGCAGTTGTTTAGAGGGAGATCACAATGAGCAGTTCTTC. The encoded protein is CASSCLEGDHNEQFF.

At least ten counts were recorded for this clonotype. This rearrangement joins TRBV7-8 to TRBJ1-5, with 7 positions matching TRBD1. J gave up 0 bases and V 5 bases, and 10 bases lay outside the gene matches. CDR1 SGHVS and CDR2 FQNEAQ come from the germline V gene. The CDR3 contains 17 residues. The CDR3 bases are TGTGCCAGCAGCCCGAACAACAGGGGATATAGCAATCAGCCCCAGCATTTT. Protein: CASSPNNRGYSNQPQHF.

There are many counts of this clonotype. The chain recombines TRBV2 with TRBJ1-5, with D tentatively TRBD1 (5 bases). The V end was cut by 6 bases, the J end by 3 bases, with 9 bases between. Per germline, CDR1 SNHLY and CDR2 FYNNEI. There are 13 residues in the CDR3. The CDR3 nucleotides are TGTGCCAGCAGGGAGGGGAACAATCAGCCCCAGCATTTT. Residues: CASREGNNQPQHF.

V gene TRBV19 combines with J gene TRBJ2-2, with D perhaps matching TRBD2 (6 bases). V lost 4 bases and J lost 9, with 21 bases in between. Germline loops: CDR1 LNHDA, CDR2 SQIVND (reference sequence). The CDR3 has 16 amino acids. Here the CDR3 DNA reads TGTGCCAGTAGTACCACGTGGCGGGACGGTTTTTGGGAGCTGTTTTTT. Translation gives CASSTTWRDGFWELFF.

This clonotype was found many times. The gene calls are TRBV7-3 and TRBJ1-2; no firm D call. CDR1 SGHTA and CDR2 FQGTGA come from the germline V gene. CDR3 length equals 14 residues. Trimming took 5 bases from V and 6 from J, leaving 16 bases between them. DNA for the CDR3: TGTGCCAGCAGCCCGAACACCGGGTTAGATGGCTACACCTTC. Its translation: CASSPNTGLDGYTF.

This clonotype has ten or more counts. V and J are TRBV12-3 or TRBV12-4 and TRBJ1-6; 9 bases line up with TRBD1. The CDR3 totals 15 residues. Trimming at V came to 5 bases and at J to 5 bases, leaving 4 bases not matched to a gene. CDR3 nucleotides: TGTGCCAGCAGTCCCCGGACAGGGGATAATTCACCCCTCCACTTT. It is translated as CASSPRTGDNSPLHF.

The chain links TRBV12-3 or TRBV12-4 to TRBJ2-3; D call uncertain. The CDR3 length is 15 residues. Trimming left V 5 bases short and J 2 bases short, with 14 bases between. CDR3 loop: CASSTHSITTDTQYF. Written as DNA, the CDR3 is TGTGCCAGCAGTACTCACAGCATTACCACAGATACGCAGTATTTT.

The sample holds many counts of this clonotype. The genes are TRBV12-3 or TRBV12-4 and TRBJ1-2; D not certain. The CDR3 covers 16 residues. V was trimmed by 1 base and J by 1 base, leaving 13 bases between them. CDR3 amino acids: CASSLDGVQHNYGYTF. The CDR3 bases are TGTGCCAGCAGTTTAGACGGAGTTCAGCATAACTATGGCTACACCTTC.

The chain couples TRBV5-1 to TRBJ2-5; D may be TRBD1 or TRBD2 (6 bases each). V was clipped by 4 bases and J by 5 bases, with 18 bases between them. The CDR3 runs to 15 residues. Germline assignment: CDR1 SGHRS and CDR2 YFSETQ. This CDR3 is CASSLSGGPSETQYF. CDR3 nucleotide sequence: TGCGCCAGCAGCCTCTCTGGGGGGCCGTCGGAGACCCAGTACTTC.

This chain joins TRBV7-2 and TRBJ1-1, with D perhaps matching TRBD1 (5 bases). Per the germline V gene, CDR1 is SGHTA and CDR2 is FQGNSA. This CDR3 is built from 16 residues. Trimming cost V 4 bases and J 0 bases, with 15 bases left between them. CDR3 bases: TGTGCCAGCAGCTCGGGACGTGGGCACATGAACACTGAAGCTTTCTTT. It yields the protein CASSSGRGHMNTEAFF.

The chain uses TRBV9 and TRBJ2-1; 10 positions match TRBD2. CDR3 length: 17 residues. Looked up from germline, CDR1 is SGDLS and CDR2 is YYNGEE. Unmatched junction bases numbered 13, after V lost 4 bases and J lost 6 bases. The CDR3 DNA reads TGTGCCAGCAGCAGCTCTCCCCAGCGGGAGGGCATCAATGAGCAGTTCTTC. This translates into CASSSSPQREGINEQFF.

This clonotype appeared many times. The chain couples TRBV11-2 to TRBJ1-1; 7 bases line up with TRBD1. CDR3 size: 15 residues. Germline assignment: CDR1 SGHAT and CDR2 FQNNGV. J was trimmed by 9 bases and V by 0 bases; bases with no gene match: 10. CDR3 residues: CASSLEGTDSHKAFF. The DNA for the CDR3 is TGTGCCAGCAGCTTAGAAGGGACAGATAGCCATAAAGCTTTCTTT.

As DNA, the CDR3 is TGTGCCAGCAGTCCTAGACACAGGGGGAGTAGAGGAGATACGCAGTATTTT. Protein: CASSPRHRGSRGDTQYF. The chain employs TRBV28 and TRBJ2-3; 8 positions agree with TRBD1. The CDR3 is 17 residues long. After removal of 5 bases from V and 5 bases from J, the junction contained 15 bases not matched to a gene. Germline V gene data show CDR1 as MDHEN and CDR2 as SYDVKM.